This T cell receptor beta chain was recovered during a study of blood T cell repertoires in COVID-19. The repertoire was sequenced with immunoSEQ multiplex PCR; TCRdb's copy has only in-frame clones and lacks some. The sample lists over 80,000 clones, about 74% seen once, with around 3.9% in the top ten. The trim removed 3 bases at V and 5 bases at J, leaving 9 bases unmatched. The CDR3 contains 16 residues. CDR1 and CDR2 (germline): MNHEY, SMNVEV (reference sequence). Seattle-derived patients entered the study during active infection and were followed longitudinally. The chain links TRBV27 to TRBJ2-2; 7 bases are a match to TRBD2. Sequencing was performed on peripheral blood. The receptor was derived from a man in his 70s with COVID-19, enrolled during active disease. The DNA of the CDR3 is TGTGCCAGCAGTTTTACGGCGGGAGAAGGAACCGGGGAGCTGTTTTTT. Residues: CASSFTAGEGTGELFF.